What follows are 13 T cell receptor beta chains derived from one specimen sequenced in a study of shared clonotypes between healthy human individuals. Profiled with immunoSEQ multiplex PCR; TCRdb holds only in-frame clones, not every one. Of around 510,000 clones listed, around 96% are singletons. The material sequenced was naive CD4+ T cells sorted from blood. The subset denotes: CD45RA+ positively selected. The receptors shown here come from a woman aged 25 to 39 in good health.

This CDR3 reads CASSEGTGANVLTF. DNA for the CDR3: TGTGCCAGCAGTGAGGGGACTGGGGCCAACGTCCTGACTTTC. The V and J genes are TRBV28 and TRBJ2-6; D could derive from TRBD1 or TRBD2 (5 bases each). Germline loops: CDR1 MDHEN, CDR2 SYDVKM. This CDR3 contains 14 residues. Trimming cost V 5 bases and J 2 bases, with 7 bases left between them.

Here the CDR3 reads CASSLIVGGLGYTF. The CDR3 DNA is TGTGCCAGCAGTCTGATTGTGGGGGGTCTTGGCTACACCTTC. This chain links TRBV28 with TRBJ1-2; tentatively, D is TRBD1 (5 bases). Germline CDR1 reads MDHEN; CDR2 reads SYDVKM. Trimming shortened V by 5 bases and J by 7 bases, and 17 bases separated the two germline ends. The CDR3 loop spans 14 amino acids.

The CDR3 region is CASSFVAGPYNEQFF. CDR3 DNA sequence: TGCGCCAGCAGCTTCGTAGCGGGACCCTACAATGAGCAGTTCTTC. This chain uses TRBV5-1 with TRBJ2-1, with 8 bases that match TRBD2. The J segment lost 2 bases and the V segment lost 2 bases, leaving 3 bases of the junction unmatched. This CDR3 has 15 amino acids. Germline assignment: CDR1 SGHRS and CDR2 YFSETQ. The full variable domain, its missing parts supplied by reference TRBV5-1 and TRBJ2-1, is KAGVTQTPRYLIKTRGQQVTLSCSPISGHRSVSWYQQTPGQGLQFLFEYFSETQRNKGNFPGRFSGRQFSNSRSEMNVSTLELGDSALYLCASSFVAGPYNEQFFGPGTRLTVL.

This clone was counted a single time. The gene calls are TRBV10-2 and TRBJ2-2, with 10 bases lining up with TRBD2. The junction had 3 bases not matched to a gene; V was cut back by 6 bases and J by 2 bases. CDR1 and CDR2 from the germline V gene are WSHSY and SAAADI. This CDR3 comprises 15 residues. CDR3 sequence: CASRLAGGNTGELFF. The CDR3 DNA reads as TGCGCCAGCAGATTAGCGGGAGGCAACACCGGGGAGCTGTTTTTT.

The chain couples TRBV19 to TRBJ2-2; 10 nucleotides match TRBD2. The CDR3 sequence is 16 residues long. Germline CDR1 is LNHDA and CDR2 is SQIVND (reference sequence). The junction had 10 bases not matched to a gene; V was cut back by 5 bases and J by 7 bases. The CDR3 here is CASSSRPAGGHGELFF. CDR3 sequence (DNA): TGTGCCAGTAGTTCTCGTCCAGCGGGAGGGCACGGGGAGCTGTTTTTT.

This chain connects TRBV2 to TRBJ1-1, with D perhaps matching TRBD1 (6 bases). Trimming stripped 4 bases from V and 6 bases from J, with 15 bases between. The germline V gene has CDR1 SNHLY and CDR2 FYNNEI. This CDR3 comprises 14 residues. The CDR3 DNA reads as TGTGCCAGCAGTGCCGCCGCAGGGGACGCTGAAGCTTTCTTT. Its translation: CASSAAAGDAEAFF.

This chain links TRBV7-2 with TRBJ1-5; D call uncertain. V gave up 6 bases and J gave up 0 bases, with 15 bases separating them. Germline V gives CDR1 SGHTA, CDR2 FQGNSA. This CDR3 has 16 amino acids. CDR3 protein: CASSFGPNYSNQPQHF. In DNA, the CDR3 is TGTGCCAGCAGTTTCGGACCGAATTATAGCAATCAGCCCCAGCATTTT.

Worth noting for this clone: Other nucleotide sequences from this sample produce the same CDR3. This chain connects TRBV30 to TRBJ1-1, with D uncertain. In germline, CDR1 is GTSNPN, CDR2 SVGIG (reference sequence). V was shortened by 2 bases and J by 0 bases, with 4 bases between the two germline ends. There are 12 residues in the CDR3. The CDR3 reads CAWSRMNTEAFF. DNA of the CDR3: TGTGCCTGGAGTAGGATGAACACTGAAGCTTTCTTT. The full variable domain, completed using reference TRBV30 and TRBJ1-1, is SQTIHQWPATLVQPVGSPLSLECTVEGTSNPNLYWYRQAAGRGLQLLFYSVGIGQISSEVPQNLSASRPQDRQFILSSKKLLLSDSGFYLCAWSRMNTEAFFGQGTRLTVV.

This clone was picked up one time. This chain uses TRBV29-1 with TRBJ2-3; D might be TRBD2 (5 bases). V shed 2 bases and J shed 3 bases, with 12 bases lying between them. The germline CDR1 and CDR2 sequences are SQVTM and ANQGSEA. CDR3 size: 14 residues. This CDR3 reads CSVEMASFTDTQYF. In nucleotides, the CDR3 is TGCAGCGTTGAAATGGCTAGCTTTACAGATACGCAGTATTTT.

The rearrangement uses TRBV28 and TRBJ1-3, with D possibly matching TRBD1 (5 bases). CDR1 is MDHEN, CDR2 SYDVKM, per germline. Trimming pared 2 bases from V and 2 bases from J, leaving 10 bases between. The CDR3 has 15 residues. As DNA, the CDR3 is TGTGCCAGCAGTTTAGTCCGGGGGACTGGAAACACCATATATTTT. Residues: CASSLVRGTGNTIYF. The full variable domain, with the rest looked up from reference TRBV28 and TRBJ1-3, is DVKVTQSSRYLVKRTGEKVFLECVQDMDHENMFWYRQDPGLGLRLIYFSYDVKMKEKGDIPEGYSVSREKKERFSLILESASTNQTSMYLCASSLVRGTGNTIYFGEGSWLTVV.

The CDR3 DNA reads TGCGCCAGCAACTCAGGGGACTCTGGAAACACCATATATTTT. Amino acids: CASNSGDSGNTIYF. The V and J genes are TRBV5-1 and TRBJ1-3; a weak D match, TRBD1 (6 bases). The V and J ends lost 6 bases and 0 bases respectively, with 10 bases between them. The germline CDR1 and CDR2 sequences are SGHRS and YFSETQ. The CDR3 has 14 amino acids.

This sequence joins TRBV6-1 and TRBJ2-3, with a tentative D call TRBD1 (6 bases). V was clipped by 4 bases and J by 3 bases, with 8 bases between them. This CDR3 spans 13 amino acids. CDR1 is MNHNS, CDR2 SASEGT, per germline. CDR3 coding DNA: TGTGCCAGCAGTGGGGACATTACAGATACGCAGTATTTT. Translating gives CASSGDITDTQYF.

J is TRBJ1-2 and V is TRBV21-1. TRBV21-1 is tagged as a pseudogene. CDR3 length equals 16 residues. The CDR3 here is CASSKLNIRSPGGYTF. As DNA, the CDR3 is TGTGCCAGCAGCAAGTTAAATATCAGATCCCCGGGCGGCTACACCTTC.